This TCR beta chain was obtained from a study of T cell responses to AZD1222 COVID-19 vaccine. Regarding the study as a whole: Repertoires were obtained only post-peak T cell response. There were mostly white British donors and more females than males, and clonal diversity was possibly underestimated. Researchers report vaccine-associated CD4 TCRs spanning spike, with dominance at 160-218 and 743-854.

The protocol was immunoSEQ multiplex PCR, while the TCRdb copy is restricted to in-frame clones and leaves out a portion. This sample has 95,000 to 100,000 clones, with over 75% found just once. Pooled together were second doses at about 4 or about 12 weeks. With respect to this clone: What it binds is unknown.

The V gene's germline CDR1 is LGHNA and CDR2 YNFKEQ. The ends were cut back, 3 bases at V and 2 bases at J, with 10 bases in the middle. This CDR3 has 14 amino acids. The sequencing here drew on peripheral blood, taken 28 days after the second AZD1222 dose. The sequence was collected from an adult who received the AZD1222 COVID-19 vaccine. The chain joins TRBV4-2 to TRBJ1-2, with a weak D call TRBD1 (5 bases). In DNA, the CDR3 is TGTGCCAGCAGCCAGGTCGAGGGGAACTATGGCTACACCTTC. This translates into CASSQVEGNYGYTF.